Shown below are 9 T cell receptor beta chains from a single sample sequenced in a study of shared clonotypes between healthy human individuals. Profiling relied on immunoSEQ multiplex PCR, and the TCRdb table lists in-frame clones only, not all of them. The sample holds some 1.5 million clones, 95% to 99% seen once. What was sequenced was naive CD4+ T cells sorted from blood. Described subset: CD45RA+ positively selected. These receptor sequences come from a man aged 25 to 40 in good health.

The J gene is TRBJ1-1, the V gene TRBV5-1, with 8 nucleotides matching TRBD1. The J segment lost 4 bases and the V segment lost 4 bases, leaving 9 bases of the junction unmatched. CDR1 and CDR2 from the germline V gene are SGHRS and YFSETQ. This CDR3 is built from 15 residues. CDR3 DNA sequence: TGCGCCAGCAGCGTGGACAGGGATTGGGGCACTGAAGCTTTCTTT. It codes for CASSVDRDWGTEAFF.

V gene TRBV18 combines with J gene TRBJ2-1, with 10 positions matching TRBD1. Germline CDR1 reads KGHSH; CDR2 reads LQKENI. This CDR3 is built from 17 residues. J gave up 0 bases and V 0 bases, and 2 bases lay outside the gene matches. The CDR3 DNA is TGTGCCAGCTCACCACCGACAGGGGGCTACTCCTACAATGAGCAGTTCTTC. Translating gives CASSPPTGGYSYNEQFF.

This chain uses TRBV27 with TRBJ2-5; perhaps D is TRBD1 or TRBD2 (5 bases each). The germline V gene has CDR1 MNHEY and CDR2 SMNVEV (reference sequence). The CDR3 totals 14 residues. V was shortened by 7 bases and J by 7 bases, with 19 bases between the two germline ends. The CDR3 protein is CASKGTTRFGTQYF. CDR3 nucleotide sequence: TGTGCCAGCAAAGGGACCACGAGGTTTGGGACCCAGTACTTC.

V gene TRBV19 combines with J gene TRBJ2-7; 7 bases agree with TRBD2. The CDR3 is 14 residues long. Trimming at V came to 8 bases and at J to 4 bases, leaving 11 bases not matched to a gene. Germline CDR1 and CDR2: LNHDA and SQIVND (reference sequence). The CDR3 sequence is CASARKRDYYEQYF. In DNA form, the CDR3 reads TGTGCCAGTGCGCGGAAGCGGGATTATTACGAGCAGTACTTC. The full variable domain, in which reference TRBV19 and TRBJ2-7 provide the parts outside the CDR3, is DGGITQSPKYLFRKEGQNVTLSCEQNLNHDAMYWYRQDPGQGLRLIYYSQIVNDFQKGDIAEGYSVSREKKESFPLTVTSAQKNPTAFYLCASARKRDYYEQYFGPGTRLTVT.

The CDR3 here is CASSLFQGAPFGGYTF. CDR3 bases: TGCGCCAGCAGCTTGTTTCAGGGGGCGCCTTTTGGTGGCTACACCTTC. V usage is TRBV5-1 and J usage is TRBJ1-2; TRBD1 matches 8 bases. CDR1 is SGHRS, CDR2 YFSETQ, per germline. The CDR3 is 16 amino acids. V dropped 1 base and J dropped 7; count of bases not matched to a gene: 12.

This clone has a single count. The chain joins TRBV5-1 to TRBJ2-3; D unresolved. V was clipped by 2 bases and J by 3 bases, with 7 bases between them. Looked up from germline, CDR1 is SGHRS and CDR2 is YFSETQ. CDR3 length: 13 residues. In nucleotides, the CDR3 is TGCGCCAGCAGCTTAGGGTGGACAGATACGCAGTATTTT. The encoded protein is CASSLGWTDTQYF. The whole variable domain, remainder taken from reference TRBV5-1 and TRBJ2-3, is KAGVTQTPRYLIKTRGQQVTLSCSPISGHRSVSWYQQTPGQGLQFLFEYFSETQRNKGNFPGRFSGRQFSNSRSEMNVSTLELGDSALYLCASSLGWTDTQYFGPGTRLTVL.

This chain links TRBV6-5 with TRBJ2-3; D not resolved. CDR1 and CDR2 (germline): MNHEY, SVGAGI. The V end lost 7 bases, the J end lost 2 bases, and 16 bases lay between the germline ends. This CDR3 has 15 residues. The chain's CDR3 is CASTQRRLHTDTQYF. The CDR3 bases are TGTGCCAGCACCCAGAGGCGGCTGCACACAGATACGCAGTATTTT.

CDR3 coding DNA: TGTGCCAGCTCAAAAACCGGGCTAGCAGTATCAGATACGCAGTATTTT. Protein: CASSKTGLAVSDTQYF. V is TRBV18 and J is TRBJ2-3; D perhaps matches TRBD2 (5 bases). The germline gives CDR1 KGHSH, CDR2 LQKENI. The CDR3 length is 16 residues. V shed 5 bases and J shed 4 bases, with 19 bases lying between them.

The genes are TRBV11-1 and TRBJ2-7, with 13 positions matching TRBD2. CDR1 and CDR2 from the germline V gene are SGHAT and FQDESV (reference sequence). The CDR3 runs to 16 residues. V was pared by 1 base and J by 4 bases, with 4 bases of the junction left unmatched. The CDR3 sequence is CASSLGTSGSGYEQYF. The CDR3 DNA sequence: TGTGCCAGCAGCTTAGGGACTAGCGGGAGTGGATACGAGCAGTACTTC.